This paragraph covers one T cell receptor beta chain sequence. What it recognizes is unknown. This sample is part of a study of cytomegalovirus exposure and HLA in healthy donors. Turning to the study itself: The Caucasian-associated ancestry cluster held under 90% of around 380 genotyped donors.

The CDR3 consists of 17 residues. CDR1 and CDR2 (germline): SGHDT, YYEEEE. J gave up 4 bases and V 4 bases, and 10 bases lay outside the gene matches. 60 Vbeta and 13 Jbeta primers were used in PCR. The data were produced by immunoSEQ multiplex PCR, yet TCRdb's version contains in-frame clones alone and is incomplete. This table holds about 160,000 clones. Study-wide points: TCR beta chain V- and J-gene trimming was linked, in a later analysis, to a missense variant in DCLRE1C.

Sequenced material: PBMCs. The receptor was isolated from a man under 40 in good health and CMV-seronegative. J is TRBJ2-3 and V is TRBV5-6; 12 nucleotides match TRBD2. CDR3 in DNA: TGTGCCAGCAGCCTTCCAGTGACTAGCGGGAGTGCAGATACGCAGTATTTT. It specifies CASSLPVTSGSADTQYF.